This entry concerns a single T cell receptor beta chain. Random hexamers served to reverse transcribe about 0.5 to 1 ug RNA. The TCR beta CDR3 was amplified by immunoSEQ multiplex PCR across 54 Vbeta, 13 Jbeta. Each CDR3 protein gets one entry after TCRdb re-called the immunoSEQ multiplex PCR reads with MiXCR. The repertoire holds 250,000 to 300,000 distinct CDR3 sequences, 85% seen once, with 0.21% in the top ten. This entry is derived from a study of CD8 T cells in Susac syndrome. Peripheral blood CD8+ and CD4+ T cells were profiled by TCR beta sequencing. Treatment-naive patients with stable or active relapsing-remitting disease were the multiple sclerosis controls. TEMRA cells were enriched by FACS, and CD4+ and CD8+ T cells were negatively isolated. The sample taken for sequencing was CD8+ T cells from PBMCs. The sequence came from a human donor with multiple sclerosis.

The CDR3 loop is CASNITPPQGRIYGYTF. The DNA of the CDR3 is TGTGCCAGCAATATTACCCCGCCACAGGGGCGGATCTATGGCTACACCTTC. The genes are TRBV6-1 and TRBJ1-2; 7 bases line up with TRBD1. This CDR3 region has 17 residues. Germline loops: CDR1 MNHNS, CDR2 SASEGT. V lost 7 bases to trimming and J lost 4 bases; unmatched junction nucleotides: 18.